This T cell receptor (beta chain) was recovered during a study of blood T cell repertoires in COVID-19. Only in-frame clones appear in the TCRdb table, and some are missing; sequencing was by immunoSEQ multiplex PCR. The sample has about 70,000 clones; approximately 86% are singletons. Trimming took 6 bases from V and 5 from J; bases not matched to a gene: 4. Germline CDR1 SNHLY, CDR2 FYNNEI. This CDR3 comprises 13 residues. The TCR was taken from a woman aged 60-75 years with acute or convalescent COVID-19. This sequence joins TRBV2 and TRBJ2-1; 7 nucleotides agree with TRBD1. Sequenced input: peripheral blood. CDR3 bases: TGTGCCAGCAGACGGGACAGCAACAATGAGCAGTTCTTC. This gives the protein CASRRDSNNEQFF.